These 2 T cell receptor beta chains were sequenced from one sample in a study of spatial heterogeneity in lung cancer. TCRdb re-called the 5' RACE reads through MiXCR, storing one row per CDR3 protein. This table has some 11,000 distinct CDR3 sequences, under 6.5% appearing once. Time point reported: sample taken at primary tumor resection. This sample comprised PBMCs, obtained at surgery. Receptors originate from a male donor with early-stage non-small cell lung cancer.

This chain connects TRBV18 to TRBJ2-2; 8 nucleotides align to TRBD1. After removal of 2 bases from V and 1 base from J, the junction contained 3 bases not matched to a gene. The CDR3 runs to 16 residues. From germline, CDR1 is KGHSH and CDR2 LQKENI. The CDR3 sequence: CASSPRGQVNTGELFF. DNA for the CDR3: TGTGCCAGCTCACCAAGGGGACAGGTGAACACCGGGGAGCTGTTTTTT. Drawing the rest from reference TRBV18 and TRBJ2-2, the complete variable domain is NAGVMQNPRHLVRRRGQEARLRCSPMKGHSHVYWYRQLPEEGLKFMVYLQKENIIDESGMPKERFSAEFPKEGPSILRIQQVVRGDSAAYFCASSPRGQVNTGELFFGEGSRLTVL.

V is TRBV24-1 and J is TRBJ2-3; 8 bases align to TRBD2. The CDR3 contains 16 residues. The germline V gene encodes CDR1 KGHDR and CDR2 SFDVKD. The V segment lost 7 bases and the J segment 5 bases; nucleotides outside the gene matches: 13. CDR3 sequence (DNA): TGTGCCACCAGGGATACTAGCGGCCTTTTAGGAGATACGCAGTATTTT. This translates into CATRDTSGLLGDTQYF.